These 4 T cell receptor beta chains share one sample of origin, sequenced in a study of cytomegalovirus exposure and HLA in healthy donors (dated by TCRdb to about 2017). Library generation was performed with the immunoSEQ multiplex PCR assay. For the multiplex PCR, a mixture combining 60 forward primers for TCR Vbeta segments and 13 reverse primers for TCR Jbeta segments was used. TCRdb's version of the immuneACCESS table is confined to in-frame rearrangements and falls short of the full clone set. An unresolved V gene accounts for under half of the shortfall where checked; the remainder is of unknown origin. This sample has roughly 110,000 clones in its table, and roughly 68% of those were observed once. The ten largest account for approximately 8.6% of the sample. Sample: PBMCs. The receptors were gathered from a man younger than 45 in good health and CMV-seropositive.

The chain is built from TRBV6-5 and TRBJ2-7; 11 positions match TRBD2. With V trimmed by 0 bases and J by 0 bases, 1 base remained unmatched. Germline V gene sequence: CDR1 MNHEY, CDR2 SVGAGI. The CDR3 runs to 16 residues. The CDR3 coding sequence is TGTGCCAGCAGTTACTCAGGACTAGCGGGCTCCTACGAGCAGTACTTC. Translated: CASSYSGLAGSYEQYF.

This clone came up a few times. The V gene is TRBV25-1, the J gene TRBJ1-2, with D possibly TRBD1 on 5 matching bases. Trimming stripped 2 bases from V and 5 bases from J, with 15 bases between. Germline CDR1 is MGHDK and CDR2 is SYGVNS. The CDR3 contains 15 residues. The CDR3: CASSEREGRLYGYTF. The CDR3 DNA follows: TGTGCCAGCAGTGAACGAGAGGGGAGGTTATATGGCTACACCTTC.

The chain links TRBV19 to TRBJ2-2, with D unclear. Germline CDR1 reads LNHDA; CDR2 reads SQIVND (reference sequence). The V and J ends lost 5 bases and 5 bases respectively, with 12 bases between them. CDR3 length: 14 residues. CDR3 loop: CASSLTRWTGELFF. CDR3 nucleotides: TGTGCCAGTAGTCTGACTCGGTGGACCGGGGAGCTGTTTTTT.

The chain uses TRBV4-1 and TRBJ2-3, with 10 bases fitting TRBD2. Trimming cost V 4 bases and J 4 bases; bases outside gene matches: 5. The CDR3 consists of 15 residues. Looked up from germline, CDR1 is MGHRA and CDR2 is YSYEKL. In nucleotides, the CDR3 is TGCGCCAGCAGCCTAGTCGGACTAGCGGCAGATACGCAGTATTTT. This encodes CASSLVGLAADTQYF.